These 15 T cell receptor beta chains originate from one sample sequenced in a study of blood T cell repertoires in COVID-19. The method was immunoSEQ multiplex PCR; TCRdb's version includes in-frame clones alone and lacks a portion of them. The sample includes 30,000 or so clones, roughly 90% of them seen just once. What was sequenced was peripheral blood. The receptors here all came from a human donor in a cohort sampled during active COVID-19.

The chain has TRBV25-1 and TRBJ1-4, with D tentatively TRBD1 (5 bases). The CDR3 loop spans 15 amino acids. Germline V gene sequence: CDR1 MGHDK, CDR2 SYGVNS. Trimming removed 1 base from V and 1 base from J, with 7 bases in between. The CDR3 bases are TGTGCCAGCAGTGAATGGGGCCGAACTAATGAAAAACTGTTTTTT. Translating it yields CASSEWGRTNEKLFF.

V usage is TRBV9 and J usage is TRBJ1-5, with 7 nucleotides matching TRBD1. The junction had 7 bases not matched to a gene; V was cut back by 4 bases and J by 3 bases. Germline V gives CDR1 SGDLS, CDR2 YYNGEE. The CDR3 spans 15 residues. The CDR3 region is CASSIGTETNQPQHF. The CDR3 region has the DNA TGTGCCAGCAGCATTGGGACAGAAACCAATCAGCCCCAGCATTTT.

By share, this clone counts as medium-sized. The rearrangement uses TRBV28 and TRBJ2-3; 15 positions match TRBD2. Germline-derived CDR1 and CDR2 are MDHEN and SYDVKM. The trim removed 2 bases at V and 5 bases at J, leaving 8 bases unmatched. CDR3 length: 18 residues. The CDR3 DNA sequence: TGTGCCAGCAGTTTACCTGGACTAGCGGGGGGGCGAAGAGATACGCAGTATTTT. This encodes CASSLPGLAGGRRDTQYF.

The gene calls are TRBV2 and TRBJ2-4; 9 positions match TRBD1. The CDR3 consists of 10 residues. Per germline, CDR1 SNHLY and CDR2 FYNNEI. The V and J ends lost 8 bases and 16 bases, in that order; junction bases with no gene match: 6. The CDR3 sequence is CASGRDRVYF. DNA of the CDR3: TGTGCCAGCGGCCGGGACAGGGTTTACTTC.

V gene TRBV9 combines with J gene TRBJ1-1, with 7 bases aligning to TRBD1. CDR1 is SGDLS and CDR2 is YYNGEE in the germline V gene. The CDR3 sequence is 14 residues long. The V segment lost 0 bases and the J segment 9 bases; nucleotides outside the gene matches: 8. The CDR3 sequence is CASSVAGDRAQAFF. DNA of the CDR3: TGTGCCAGCAGCGTAGCCGGAGACAGGGCCCAAGCTTTCTTT.

The gene calls are TRBV5-6 and TRBJ1-2; D unclear. With 4 bases removed from V and 7 bases from J, the gap between germline ends came to 8 bases. CDR1 and CDR2 (germline): SGHDT, YYEEEE. The CDR3 is 11 residues long. The CDR3 here is CASSESAGYTF. The CDR3 DNA is TGTGCCAGCAGCGAGAGCGCTGGCTACACCTTC.

The gene calls are TRBV13 and TRBJ2-1, with 7 bases fitting TRBD2. Per the germline V gene, CDR1 is PRHDT and CDR2 is FYEKMQ (reference sequence). V was clipped by 2 bases and J by 10 bases; unmatched bases: 5. This CDR3 has 13 residues. DNA of the CDR3: TGTGCCAGCAGCTTACCTCCGGGACTAGAGCAGTTCTTC. This codes for CASSLPPGLEQFF.

This clone was detected once. The chain recombines TRBV27 with TRBJ2-5; D ambiguous. The CDR3 length is 14 residues. In germline, CDR1 is MNHEY, CDR2 SMNVEV (reference sequence). V lost 0 bases and J lost 4, with 9 bases in between. Written as DNA, the CDR3 is TGTGCCAGCAGTTTATCGTCAGGCAGAGAGACCCAGTACTTC. Protein: CASSLSSGRETQYF.

This clone was seen more than once but under ten times. V gene TRBV30 combines with J gene TRBJ1-3, with TRBD1 identical over 7 bases. This CDR3 has 16 amino acids. Germline V gives CDR1 GTSNPN, CDR2 SVGIG (reference sequence). The J segment lost 3 bases and the V segment lost 0 bases, leaving 8 bases of the junction unmatched. The CDR3 DNA follows: TGTGCCTGGAGTGTATGGGGGACAGTGGGTGGAAACACCATATATTTT. This sequence encodes CAWSVWGTVGGNTIYF.

The chain uses TRBV6-6 and TRBJ2-1; D may be TRBD1 (6 bases). Germline V lookup: CDR1 MNHNY, CDR2 SVGAGI (reference sequence). The CDR3 contains 16 residues. V dropped 1 base and J dropped 4 bases, with 14 bases sitting between them. CDR3 bases: TGTGCCAGCAGTTACTTACCGACAGGAGGTTACAATGAGCAGTTCTTC. Residues: CASSYLPTGGYNEQFF.

The chain combines TRBV19 with TRBJ1-1, with TRBD1 matching over 7 bases. Germline V gives CDR1 LNHDA, CDR2 SQIVND (reference sequence). The CDR3 loop spans 15 amino acids. Germline trimming cut 0 bases from V and 6 bases from J; bases unmatched to any gene: 7. The DNA of the CDR3 is TGTGCCAGTAGTATAGACGACAGGGAGATCCCTGAAGCTTTCTTT. Amino acid sequence: CASSIDDREIPEAFF.

The chain joins TRBV5-1 to TRBJ2-7; perhaps TRBD2 as D (6 bases). The CDR3 totals 13 residues. Per the germline V gene, CDR1 is SGHRS and CDR2 is YFSETQ. With 4 bases removed from V and 2 bases from J, the gap between germline ends came to 10 bases. CDR3 DNA: TGCGCCAGCAGCGAGGGGAGGCCCTACGAGCAGTACTTC. Protein sequence: CASSEGRPYEQYF.

This chain connects TRBV9 to TRBJ2-5; 12 nucleotides agree with TRBD2. This CDR3 has 18 amino acids. Germline lookup yields CDR1 SGDLS and CDR2 YYNGEE. J lost 1 base, V lost 0 bases, and 7 bases had no gene match. CDR3 in DNA: TGTGCCAGCAGCGTAGGAGCACTAGCGGGGGGATCCCAAGAGACCCAGTACTTC. Its protein is CASSVGALAGGSQETQYF.

This sequence joins TRBV9 and TRBJ2-5; 10 nucleotides line up with TRBD1. With V trimmed by 6 bases and J by 4 bases, 6 bases remained unmatched. This CDR3 is 14 amino acids long. Germline V gene data show CDR1 as SGDLS and CDR2 as YYNGEE. The CDR3: CASTVGQGLETQYF. The CDR3, as DNA: TGTGCCAGCACCGTGGGACAGGGGCTAGAGACCCAGTACTTC.

This clone was seen a single time. The rearrangement links TRBV5-1 to TRBJ2-2, with D maybe TRBD1 (6 bases). CDR3 length: 14 residues. CDR1 and CDR2 from the germline V gene are SGHRS and YFSETQ. V lost 4 bases and J 5 bases, leaving 12 bases between the germline ends. The CDR3 nucleotides read TGCGCCAGCAGCCCACAGGGAAATACCGGGGAGCTGTTTTTT. Translation: CASSPQGNTGELFF.